Presented here are 23 T cell receptor beta chains from one specimen sequenced in a study of blood T cell repertoires in COVID-19. Sequenced by immunoSEQ multiplex PCR; TCRdb stores in-frame clones only, minus some. The sample shows 200,000 to 250,000 clones, about 86% of them seen only once. Sequenced sample: peripheral blood. These receptors were collected from a woman under 40 who had recovered from COVID-19.

V is TRBV4-1 and J is TRBJ2-5, with 7 nucleotides matching TRBD1. The CDR3 is 13 residues long. Germline V lookup: CDR1 MGHRA, CDR2 YSYEKL. V lost 4 bases and J lost 5; bases outside the gene matches: 4. The chain's CDR3 is CASSLGRGETQYF. The CDR3 bases are TGCGCCAGCAGCCTGGGCAGGGGGGAGACCCAGTACTTC.

This clone was counted a few times. The V gene is TRBV10-2, the J gene TRBJ2-2, with 14 bases that match TRBD2. Germline CDR1 WSHSY, CDR2 SAAADI. The CDR3 loop spans 14 amino acids. V gave up 8 bases and J gave up 6 bases; unmatched junction bases: 2. CDR3 nucleotide sequence: TGCGCCAGCGGGACTAGCGGGGGCGCCGGGGAGCTGTTTTTT. It translates to CASGTSGGAGELFF.

This clone was detected only a few times. The CDR3 protein is CASSLAGGQGDYGYTF. The CDR3 DNA is TGTGCCAGCAGCTTGGCGGGGGGACAGGGAGACTATGGCTACACCTTC. The chain combines TRBV5-4 with TRBJ1-2, with 9 bases fitting TRBD1. Losses at the gene ends were 0 bases for V and 3 bases for J; bases not matched to a gene: 6. Germline V gives CDR1 SGHNT, CDR2 YYREEE (reference sequence). The CDR3 contains 16 residues.

This clone came up once. The rearrangement uses TRBV5-1 and TRBJ2-5; D is uncertain. The V end was cut by 4 bases, the J end by 3 bases, with 13 bases between. Germline V gene sequence: CDR1 SGHRS, CDR2 YFSETQ. The CDR3 spans 14 residues. CDR3 sequence reads: CASSPGILKETQYF. CDR3 DNA: TGCGCCAGCAGCCCAGGAATCCTAAAAGAGACCCAGTACTTC.

V usage is TRBV9 and J usage is TRBJ2-2; possibly TRBD1 for D (5 bases). Germline CDR1 SGDLS, CDR2 YYNGEE. Trimming cost V 0 bases and J 7 bases, with 10 bases left between them. CDR3 length: 14 residues. The CDR3 spells CASSVEGLGGELFF. The CDR3 DNA is TGTGCCAGCAGCGTAGAGGGGCTCGGCGGGGAGCTGTTTTTT.

V usage is TRBV9 and J usage is TRBJ2-1; 11 bases align to TRBD2. CDR1 is SGDLS, CDR2 YYNGEE, per germline. J was trimmed by 0 bases and V by 3 bases; bases with no gene match: 8. The CDR3 covers 18 residues. In DNA form, the CDR3 reads TGTGCCAGCAGCGCGGACCTAGCGGGGGGCTCCTCCTACAATGAGCAGTTCTTC. This gives the protein CASSADLAGGSSYNEQFF. The full variable domain, in which reference TRBV9 and TRBJ2-1 provide the parts outside the CDR3, is DSGVTQTPKHLITATGQRVTLRCSPRSGDLSVYWYQQSLDQGLQFLIQYYNGEERAKGNILERFSAQQFPDLHSELNLSSLELGDSALYFCASSADLAGGSSYNEQFFGPGTRLTVL.

This clone was counted a few times. The DNA for the CDR3 is TGTGCCAGCAGCTTACCAGACAGGGGGGCTTTCTTT. It encodes CASSLPDRGAFF. The V gene is TRBV7-9, the J gene TRBJ1-1; TRBD1 matches 9 bases. The CDR3 is 12 residues long. CDR1 SEHNR and CDR2 FQNEAQ come from the germline V gene (reference sequence). V lost 2 bases and J lost 11; bases outside the gene matches: 3.

The J gene is TRBJ2-1, the V gene TRBV7-8; TRBD2 aligns across 10 bases. CDR1 SGHVS and CDR2 FQNEAQ come from the germline V gene. This CDR3 spans 15 amino acids. With V trimmed by 5 bases and J by 1 base, 2 bases remained unmatched. The CDR3, as DNA: TGTGCCAGCAGCACACTAGCGGGGTCCTACAATGAGCAGTTCTTC. Amino acid sequence: CASSTLAGSYNEQFF.

This CDR3 is CASSEVGLAGGTRYEQYF. The CDR3 coding sequence is TGTGCCAGCAGTGAAGTCGGACTAGCGGGGGGCACCCGCTACGAGCAGTACTTC. V is TRBV25-1 and J is TRBJ2-7; 14 bases agree with TRBD2. This CDR3 has 18 amino acids. From germline, CDR1 is MGHDK and CDR2 SYGVNS. The V gene end was trimmed by 2 bases and the J gene end by 3 bases; junction bases not matched to a gene: 9.

V usage is TRBV2 and J usage is TRBJ2-3; TRBD1 might be the D (6 bases). V was shortened by 8 bases and J by 3 bases, with 18 bases between the two germline ends. CDR3 length: 15 amino acids. CDR1 is SNHLY, CDR2 FYNNEI, per germline. Here the CDR3 DNA reads TGTGCCAGCGGGGACATTGGGGCAGGTACAGATACGCAGTATTTT. Translating it yields CASGDIGAGTDTQYF.

This clone turned up a few times. The CDR3 bases are TGTGCCAGCAGCCCGAATGGACAGAGAGACGAAAAACTGTTTTTT. Translated, it gives CASSPNGQRDEKLFF. The chain couples TRBV7-3 to TRBJ1-4, with D perhaps matching TRBD1 (6 bases). The CDR3 length is 15 residues. The V gene lost 5 bases and the J gene lost 8 bases, with 18 bases spanning the gap. From germline, CDR1 is SGHTA and CDR2 FQGTGA.

This sequence joins TRBV10-2 and TRBJ1-5; maybe TRBD1 (5 bases). The CDR3 length is 13 residues. V shed 4 bases and J shed 5 bases, with 9 bases lying between them. Per the germline V gene, CDR1 is WSHSY and CDR2 is SAAADI. CDR3: CASSATGYQPQHF. The CDR3 DNA reads as TGCGCCAGCAGTGCTACAGGATATCAGCCCCAGCATTTT.

The rearrangement links TRBV30 to TRBJ1-2, with a weak D call TRBD1 (6 bases). The V end was cut by 0 bases, the J end by 8 bases, with 16 bases between. The CDR3 totals 14 residues. Germline V gene sequence: CDR1 GTSNPN, CDR2 SVGIG (reference sequence). CDR3 loop: CAWSVLGGADGYTF. The CDR3 DNA sequence: TGTGCCTGGAGTGTCCTAGGGGGGGCGGACGGCTACACCTTC. The variable domain in full, completed from reference TRBV30 and TRBJ1-2, reads SQTIHQWPATLVQPVGSPLSLECTVEGTSNPNLYWYRQAAGRGLQLLFYSVGIGQISSEVPQNLSASRPQDRQFILSSKKLLLSDSGFYLCAWSVLGGADGYTFGSGTRLTVV.

The chain combines TRBV2 with TRBJ1-5; D gene uncertain. The CDR3 loop spans 14 amino acids. Germline CDR1 reads SNHLY; CDR2 reads FYNNEI. The germline V and J ends were trimmed by 3 bases and 5 bases, with 11 bases remaining between them. As DNA, the CDR3 is TGTGCCAGCAGTGATTTGTCAGCGGATCAGCCCCAGCATTTT. The encoded protein is CASSDLSADQPQHF.

The sample holds a few counts of this clone. The chain combines TRBV6-6 with TRBJ1-1, with 11 bases fitting TRBD1. Trimming removed 5 bases from V and 1 base from J; junction bases left unmatched: 9. Germline values: CDR1 MNHNY, CDR2 SVGAGI (reference sequence). The CDR3 runs to 17 residues. The CDR3 protein is CASSPRDRGMKNTEAFF. The CDR3 DNA reads as TGTGCCAGCAGTCCCCGGGACAGGGGGATGAAGAACACTGAAGCTTTCTTT.

The rearrangement joins TRBV6-5 to TRBJ2-2; the match to TRBD2 covers 8 bases. Per germline, CDR1 MNHEY and CDR2 SVGAGI. The CDR3 has 15 residues. The V gene end was trimmed by 8 bases and the J gene end by 4 bases; junction bases not matched to a gene: 9. The chain's CDR3 is CASLELAGSTGELFF. The CDR3 bases are TGTGCCAGCTTAGAATTAGCGGGGAGCACCGGGGAGCTGTTTTTT.

The chain employs TRBV19 and TRBJ1-1, with 7 bases fitting TRBD1. CDR1 is LNHDA, CDR2 SQIVND, per germline (reference sequence). Germline trimming cut 6 bases from V and 4 bases from J; bases unmatched to any gene: 5. The CDR3 is 13 residues long. The CDR3 reads CASSQNRGTEAFF. CDR3 nucleotides: TGTGCCAGTAGCCAAAACAGGGGCACTGAAGCTTTCTTT.

The chain carries TRBV11-2 and TRBJ2-1; TRBD2 aligns across 8 bases. Germline V CDR1 and CDR2: SGHAT, FQNNGV. The CDR3 totals 14 residues. J gave up 8 bases and V 1 base, and 4 bases lay outside the gene matches. The CDR3 DNA is TGTGCCAGCAGCTTAGGCGGGGGGATGCATGAGCAGTTCTTC. As protein: CASSLGGGMHEQFF. Combining the CDR3 with reference TRBV11-2 and TRBJ2-1 gives the whole variable domain EAGVAQSPRYKIIEKRQSVAFWCNPISGHATLYWYQQILGQGPKLLIQFQNNGVVDDSQLPKDRFSAERLKGVDSTLKIQPAKLEDSAVYLCASSLGGGMHEQFFGPGTRLTVL.

The V call is TRBV7-3, the J call TRBJ2-3, with 12 positions matching TRBD2. The CDR3 runs 20 residues. Germline values: CDR1 SGHTA, CDR2 FQGTGA. V lost 0 bases to trimming and J lost 0 bases; unmatched junction nucleotides: 10. The CDR3 sequence: CASSLTPPSSGGVSTDTQYF. The CDR3 DNA follows: TGTGCCAGCAGCTTAACGCCGCCGTCTAGCGGGGGGGTTAGCACAGATACGCAGTATTTT.

The genes are TRBV7-2 and TRBJ2-5; no definite D call. This CDR3 has 12 amino acids. The germline gives CDR1 SGHTA, CDR2 FQGNSA. V dropped 1 base and J dropped 5 bases, with 5 bases sitting between them. CDR3 loop: CASSLGQETQYF. The CDR3 bases are TGTGCCAGCAGCTTAGGGCAGGAGACCCAGTACTTC. The complete variable domain, with remaining parts taken from reference TRBV7-2 and TRBJ2-5, reads GAGVSQSPSNKVTEKGKDVELRCDPISGHTALYWYRQSLGQGLEFLIYFQGNSAPDKSGLPSDRFSAERTGGSVSTLTIQRTQQEDSAVYLCASSLGQETQYFGPGTRLLVL.

CDR3 in amino acids: CASSPNSGTGGTDTQYF. CDR3 in DNA: TGCGCCAGCAGCCCCAATTCCGGGACAGGGGGCACAGATACGCAGTATTTT. The gene calls are TRBV5-1 and TRBJ2-3; 10 bases fit TRBD1. Germline values: CDR1 SGHRS, CDR2 YFSETQ. The CDR3 sequence is 17 residues long. Unmatched junction bases numbered 9, after V lost 4 bases and J lost 1 base.

The chain couples TRBV6-5 to TRBJ1-1; D is possibly TRBD1 (6 bases). The CDR3 covers 12 residues. The ends were cut back, 7 bases at V and 10 bases at J, with 16 bases in the middle. Germline loops: CDR1 MNHEY, CDR2 SVGAGI. The DNA of the CDR3 is TGTGCCAGCAAGGCAAGGGGGAAAGGAGCTTTCTTT. This codes for CASKARGKGAFF.

This clone was seen just once. The rearrangement joins TRBV7-3 to TRBJ2-1; 8 bases match TRBD1. Germline V CDR1 and CDR2: SGHTA, FQGTGA. This CDR3 region has 18 residues. V lost 1 base and J lost 1; bases outside the gene matches: 9. The CDR3 loop reads CASSLRGGGTGSYNEQFF. CDR3 sequence (DNA): TGTGCCAGCAGCTTAAGAGGAGGTGGGACAGGATCCTACAATGAGCAGTTCTTC. The complete variable domain, with remaining parts taken from reference TRBV7-3 and TRBJ2-1, reads GAGVSQTPSNKVTEKGKYVELRCDPISGHTALYWYRQSLGQGPEFLIYFQGTGAADDSGLPNDRFFAVRPEGSVSTLKIQRTERGDSAVYLCASSLRGGGTGSYNEQFFGPGTRLTVL.